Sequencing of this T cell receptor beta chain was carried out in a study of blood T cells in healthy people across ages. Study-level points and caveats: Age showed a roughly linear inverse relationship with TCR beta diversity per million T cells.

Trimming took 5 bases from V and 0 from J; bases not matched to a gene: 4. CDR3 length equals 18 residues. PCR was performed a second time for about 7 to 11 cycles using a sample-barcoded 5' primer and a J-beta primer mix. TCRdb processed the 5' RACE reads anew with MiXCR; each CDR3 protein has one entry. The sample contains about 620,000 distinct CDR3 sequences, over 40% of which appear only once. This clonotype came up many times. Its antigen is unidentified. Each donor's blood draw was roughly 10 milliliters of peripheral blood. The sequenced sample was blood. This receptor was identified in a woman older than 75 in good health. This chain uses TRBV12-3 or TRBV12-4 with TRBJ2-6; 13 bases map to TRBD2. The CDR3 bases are TGTGCCAGCAGTGCGGGACTAGCGGGAAGCTCTGGGGCCAACGTCCTGACTTTC. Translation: CASSAGLAGSSGANVLTF.